These T cell receptor beta chains were read from a single sample in a study of glioma-infiltrating T cells after dendritic cell vaccination. Some clones are missing from TCRdb's copy, which holds only in-frame ones; the method was immunoSEQ multiplex PCR. The sample lists around 90,000 clones, 81% occurring once. Source: blood, taken after dendritic cell vaccination. Receptor source: a human donor with glioblastoma. The CDR3 runs from the conserved cysteine through the conserved F or W. Each record gives: clone size, V gene, J gene, CDR3 length, D gene, CDR3 DNA, CDR3 protein. D genes are given only for firm matches. Only part of the rows carry a size: once, few, many, or a class if the clone is expanded.

abundance: NA; v_gene: TRBV2; j_gene: TRBJ2-5; len: 15; d_gene: TRBD1; CDR3nt: TGTGCCAGCAGCGTAACAGGGGGCTCGGGAGAGACCCAGTACTTC; CDR3aa: CASSVTGGSGETQYF
abundance: NA; v_gene: TRBV5-1; j_gene: TRBJ2-6; len: 16; d_gene: NA; CDR3nt: TGCGCCAGCAGCCCCCGACAGTCTTCTGGGGCCAACGTCCTGACTTTC; CDR3aa: CASSPRQSSGANVLTF
abundance: NA; v_gene: TRBV7-9; j_gene: TRBJ2-2; len: 15; d_gene: NA; CDR3nt: TGTGCCAGCAGCTACAGGACAGATACCACCGGGGAGCTGTTTTTT; CDR3aa: CASSYRTDTTGELFF
abundance: NA; v_gene: TRBV9; j_gene: TRBJ2-1; len: 15; d_gene: TRBD2; CDR3nt: TGTGCCAGCAGCGCGGGGGGGGCGAGTAGGAATGAGCAGTTCTTC; CDR3aa: CASSAGGASRNEQFF
abundance: NA; v_gene: TRBV5-4; j_gene: TRBJ2-5; len: 12; d_gene: NA; CDR3nt: TGTGCCAGCAGCTTGATAGTAGAGACCCAGTACTTC; CDR3aa: CASSLIVETQYF
abundance: NA; v_gene: TRBV25-1; j_gene: TRBJ1-4; len: 16; d_gene: NA; CDR3nt: TGTGCCAGCAGTGCGGGGAGGGCTGCAACTAATGAAAAACTGTTTTTT; CDR3aa: CASSAGRAATNEKLFF
abundance: NA; v_gene: TRBV21-1; j_gene: TRBJ2-2; len: 17; d_gene: NA; CDR3nt: TGTGCCAGCACCTCAGGGCCAAAGAGAGAGGACACCGGGGAGCTGTTTTTT; CDR3aa: CASTSGPKREDTGELFF
abundance: once; v_gene: TRBV5-4; j_gene: TRBJ1-6; len: 14; d_gene: NA; CDR3nt: TGTGCCAGCAGCATGAAGTTCGGTATAGCAGCCCTCCACTTT; CDR3aa: CASSMKFGIAALHF
abundance: NA; v_gene: TRBV5-8; j_gene: TRBJ1-1; len: 13; d_gene: NA; CDR3nt: TGTGCCAGCAGCTTGAGCCCAAACACTGAAGCTTTCTTT; CDR3aa: CASSLSPNTEAFF
abundance: NA; v_gene: TRBV19; j_gene: TRBJ1-4; len: 15; d_gene: TRBD1; CDR3nt: TGTGCCAGTAGTACTCGACAGGGAGCTAATGAAAAACTGTTTTTT; CDR3aa: CASSTRQGANEKLFF
abundance: NA; v_gene: TRBV5-6; j_gene: TRBJ1-2; len: 13; d_gene: TRBD1; CDR3nt: TGTGCCAGCAGCCTGGGACAGGGAGAGGGCTACACCTTC; CDR3aa: CASSLGQGEGYTF
abundance: few; v_gene: TRBV6-5; j_gene: TRBJ2-2; len: 14; d_gene: NA; CDR3nt: TGTGCCAGCAGCAAAGACAGGAACACCGGGGAGCTGTTTTTT; CDR3aa: CASSKDRNTGELFF
abundance: NA; v_gene: TRBV19; j_gene: TRBJ2-2; len: 16; d_gene: TRBD1; CDR3nt: TGTGCCAGTAGTCCCGGGACAGGGTTATGGGCCGGGGAGCTGTTTTTT; CDR3aa: CASSPGTGLWAGELFF
abundance: NA; v_gene: TRBV6-5; j_gene: TRBJ1-2; len: 16; d_gene: NA; CDR3nt: TGTGCCAGCAGTTACTCGATCCCCACCCAGGGTGGTGGCTACACCTTC; CDR3aa: CASSYSIPTQGGGYTF
abundance: NA; v_gene: TRBV10-1; j_gene: TRBJ2-3; len: 16; d_gene: TRBD1; CDR3nt: TGCGCCAGCAGCCCAGACCGGGACAGGGCGACAGATACGCAGTATTTT; CDR3aa: CASSPDRDRATDTQYF
abundance: NA; v_gene: TRBV5-1; j_gene: TRBJ2-2; len: 15; d_gene: TRBD1; CDR3nt: TGCGCCAGCAGCCCGACAGGGGTAAACACCGGGGAGCTGTTTTTT; CDR3aa: CASSPTGVNTGELFF
abundance: NA; v_gene: TRBV7-9; j_gene: TRBJ2-3; len: 15; d_gene: NA; CDR3nt: TGTGCCAGCAGCTTAGCGTTATCCAGCACAGATACGCAGTATTTT; CDR3aa: CASSLALSSTDTQYF
abundance: few; v_gene: TRBV2; j_gene: TRBJ1-6; len: 14; d_gene: TRBD1; CDR3nt: TGTGCCAGCAGCGACGGGACAGCGAATTCACCCCTCCACTTT; CDR3aa: CASSDGTANSPLHF
abundance: NA; v_gene: TRBV10-3; j_gene: TRBJ2-7; len: 15; d_gene: NA; CDR3nt: TGTGCCATCAGTGGGGGGCCTAGAAGCTCCTACGAGCAGTACTTC; CDR3aa: CAISGGPRSSYEQYF
abundance: few; v_gene: TRBV2; j_gene: TRBJ1-6; len: 17; d_gene: TRBD1; CDR3nt: TGTGCCAGCAGTATCCTCACCGGGACAGGGGGTGATTCACCCCTCCACTTT; CDR3aa: CASSILTGTGGDSPLHF
abundance: NA; v_gene: TRBV6-1; j_gene: TRBJ1-1; len: 13; d_gene: NA; CDR3nt: TGTGCCAGCAGTTGGACAGTGAACACTGAAGCTTTCTTT; CDR3aa: CASSWTVNTEAFF
abundance: NA; v_gene: TRBV1; j_gene: TRBJ1-1; len: 18; d_gene: NA; CDR3nt: TGCACCAGCAGCCAAGATCTAGGGAGGACAGGGTTAAACACTGAAGCTTTCTTT; CDR3aa: CTSSQDLGRTGLNTEAFF
abundance: NA; v_gene: TRBV27; j_gene: TRBJ2-1; len: 17; d_gene: TRBD2; CDR3nt: TGTGCCAGCAGTCGGACTAGCGGGGCCCTCTCCTACAATGAGCAGTTCTTC; CDR3aa: CASSRTSGALSYNEQFF
abundance: NA; v_gene: TRBV6-1; j_gene: TRBJ1-1; len: 14; d_gene: NA; CDR3nt: TGTGCCAGCAGTCTTAAAGGAGGGGTGGCTGAAGCTTTCTTT; CDR3aa: CASSLKGGVAEAFF
abundance: NA; v_gene: TRBV6-5; j_gene: TRBJ1-1; len: 15; d_gene: NA; CDR3nt: TGTGCCAGCAGTTACTGGGAGGGGCCGAACACTGAAGCTTTCTTT; CDR3aa: CASSYWEGPNTEAFF
abundance: once; v_gene: TRBV14; j_gene: TRBJ2-5; len: 18; d_gene: TRBD2; CDR3nt: TGTGCCAGCAGCCAAGAGGTTCGAACGGGACTAGCGGTTGAGACCCAGTACTTC; CDR3aa: CASSQEVRTGLAVETQYF
abundance: NA; v_gene: TRBV6-5; j_gene: TRBJ1-1; len: 14; d_gene: NA; CDR3nt: TGTGCCAGCATCCCTCCGGGGGGGGGCACTGAAGCTTTCTTT; CDR3aa: CASIPPGGGTEAFF
abundance: NA; v_gene: TRBV5-1; j_gene: TRBJ2-1; len: 16; d_gene: TRBD2; CDR3nt: TGCGCCAGCAGCCCACGGACTAGCGGGGGGGCCCAGGAGCAGTTCTTC; CDR3aa: CASSPRTSGGAQEQFF
abundance: NA; v_gene: TRBV7-2; j_gene: TRBJ2-1; len: 12; d_gene: TRBD1; CDR3nt: TGTGCCAGCAGCTCGACAGGGCATGAGCAGTTCTTC; CDR3aa: CASSSTGHEQFF
abundance: NA; v_gene: TRBV2; j_gene: TRBJ2-7; len: 15; d_gene: NA; CDR3nt: TGTGCCAGCAGCCAAGGACAGCCGATCACCTACGAGCAGTACTTC; CDR3aa: CASSQGQPITYEQYF
abundance: NA; v_gene: TRBV4-1; j_gene: TRBJ1-3; len: 13; d_gene: NA; CDR3nt: TGCGCCAGCAGCCAAGTTCGGGGAAACACCATATATTTT; CDR3aa: CASSQVRGNTIYF
abundance: NA; v_gene: TRBV5-1; j_gene: TRBJ2-7; len: 15; d_gene: TRBD1; CDR3nt: TGCGCCAGCAGCCCGACAGGGGGGGTCTCCTACGAGCAGTACTTC; CDR3aa: CASSPTGGVSYEQYF
abundance: NA; v_gene: TRBV19; j_gene: TRBJ1-6; len: 13; d_gene: NA; CDR3nt: TGTGCCAGTAGTTCCCCGGGTGATTCACCCCTCCACTTT; CDR3aa: CASSSPGDSPLHF
abundance: NA; v_gene: TRBV27; j_gene: TRBJ2-1; len: 18; d_gene: TRBD2; CDR3nt: TGTGCCAGCAGTTCTAAGTTTACTAGCGGGGAGCACTACAATGAGCAGTTCTTC; CDR3aa: CASSSKFTSGEHYNEQFF
abundance: NA; v_gene: TRBV7-2; j_gene: TRBJ1-1; len: 12; d_gene: NA; CDR3nt: TGTGCCAGCATACGGTGGAACACTGAAGCTTTCTTT; CDR3aa: CASIRWNTEAFF
abundance: once; v_gene: TRBV18; j_gene: TRBJ2-7; len: 14; d_gene: NA; CDR3nt: TGTGCCAGCTCGCAATCACAGGGTACACACGAGCAGTACTTC; CDR3aa: CASSQSQGTHEQYF
abundance: few; v_gene: TRBV23-1; j_gene: TRBJ1-1; len: 16; d_gene: NA; CDR3nt: TGCGCCAGCAGTCAATCGGGAGCGGGAAGGACCACTGAAGCTTTCTTT; CDR3aa: CASSQSGAGRTTEAFF
abundance: NA; v_gene: TRBV7-9; j_gene: TRBJ1-2; len: 15; d_gene: NA; CDR3nt: TGTGCCAGCAGCTTAAATCCAAAAGGGGGCTATGGCTACACCTTC; CDR3aa: CASSLNPKGGYGYTF
abundance: NA; v_gene: TRBV9; j_gene: TRBJ2-1; len: 14; d_gene: NA; CDR3nt: TGTGCCAGCACAAGCGGGCGACAGTACAATGAGCAGTTCTTC; CDR3aa: CASTSGRQYNEQFF
abundance: NA; v_gene: TRBV6-4; j_gene: TRBJ2-3; len: 15; d_gene: TRBD2; CDR3nt: TGTGCCAGCAGTGTACTAGCGGGGGACTCAGATACGCAGTATTTT; CDR3aa: CASSVLAGDSDTQYF
abundance: few; v_gene: TRBV18; j_gene: TRBJ1-4; len: 15; d_gene: NA; CDR3nt: TGTGCCAGCTCACCAGGGGGCTCAACTAATGAAAAACTGTTTTTT; CDR3aa: CASSPGGSTNEKLFF
abundance: NA; v_gene: TRBV27; j_gene: TRBJ2-1; len: 17; d_gene: TRBD2; CDR3nt: TGTGCCAGCAGTTCTCGGGGACTAGCGGGGGCCTACAATGAGCAGTTCTTC; CDR3aa: CASSSRGLAGAYNEQFF
abundance: NA; v_gene: TRBV29-1; j_gene: TRBJ1-4; len: 14; d_gene: NA; CDR3nt: TGCAGCGTTGGAGAGGGCCTCGGAGGTGAAAAACTGTTTTTT; CDR3aa: CSVGEGLGGEKLFF
abundance: NA; v_gene: TRBV7-6; j_gene: TRBJ2-3; len: 18; d_gene: TRBD2; CDR3nt: TGTGCCAGCAGCTCGATTAGACTAGCGGGAGGGCCAGGAGATACGCAGTATTTT; CDR3aa: CASSSIRLAGGPGDTQYF
abundance: few; v_gene: TRBV29-1; j_gene: TRBJ2-1; len: 14; d_gene: TRBD2; CDR3nt: TGCAGCGTGAATCCTAGCGGAGCGGGCAATGAGCAGTTCTTC; CDR3aa: CSVNPSGAGNEQFF
abundance: NA; v_gene: TRBV5-8; j_gene: TRBJ2-2; len: 16; d_gene: NA; CDR3nt: TGTGCCAGCAGCTTCCCCGTTAGCGGGAACACCGGGGAGCTGTTTTTT; CDR3aa: CASSFPVSGNTGELFF
abundance: once; v_gene: TRBV10-3; j_gene: TRBJ1-3; len: 12; d_gene: TRBD1; CDR3nt: TGTGCCATCAGGACAGGGCAGGACACCATATATTTT; CDR3aa: CAIRTGQDTIYF
abundance: once; v_gene: TRBV7-9; j_gene: TRBJ1-1; len: 15; d_gene: TRBD1; CDR3nt: TGTGCCAGCAGCAAACCTACAGGGGTGAACACTGAAGCTTTCTTT; CDR3aa: CASSKPTGVNTEAFF
abundance: NA; v_gene: TRBV25-1; j_gene: TRBJ2-1; len: 12; d_gene: NA; CDR3nt: TGTGCCAGCAGTGAATATTCGAATGAGCAGTTCTTC; CDR3aa: CASSEYSNEQFF
abundance: NA; v_gene: TRBV5-4; j_gene: TRBJ1-1; len: 14; d_gene: TRBD1; CDR3nt: TGTGCCAGCAGCTTAGACAGGGGAAACACTGAAGCTTTCTTT; CDR3aa: CASSLDRGNTEAFF